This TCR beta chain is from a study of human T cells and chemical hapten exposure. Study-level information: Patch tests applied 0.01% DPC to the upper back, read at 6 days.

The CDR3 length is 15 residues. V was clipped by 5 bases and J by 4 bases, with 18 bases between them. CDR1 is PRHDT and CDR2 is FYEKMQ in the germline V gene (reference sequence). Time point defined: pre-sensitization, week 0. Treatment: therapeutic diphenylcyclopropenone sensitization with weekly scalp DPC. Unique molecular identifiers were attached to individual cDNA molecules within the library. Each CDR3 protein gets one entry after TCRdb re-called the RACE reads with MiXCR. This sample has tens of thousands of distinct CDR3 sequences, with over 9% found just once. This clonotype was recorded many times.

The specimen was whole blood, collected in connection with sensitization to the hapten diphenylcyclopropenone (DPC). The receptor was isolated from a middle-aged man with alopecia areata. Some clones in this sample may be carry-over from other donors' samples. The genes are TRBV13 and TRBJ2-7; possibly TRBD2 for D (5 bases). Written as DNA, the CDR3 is TGTGCCAGCAGCGCCCGGGGTTTAGGACGGTACGAGCAGTACTTC. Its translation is CASSARGLGRYEQYF.